This TCR beta chain emerged from a study of identical twins. The study's findings and limits: Analyses based on zero insertions could be partly confounded by invariant MAIT and iNKT cells. Beta out-of-frame sequences displayed a weaker excess of sharing between twins.

This clonotype was observed a handful of times. The antigen remains unidentified. V was shortened by 7 bases and J by 1 base, with 14 bases between the two germline ends. In germline, CDR1 is SEHNR, CDR2 FQNEAQ (reference sequence). The CDR3 spans 15 residues. MiXCR was run by TCRdb on the 5' RACE reads, yielding one entry per CDR3 protein. The sample has 600,000 to 850,000 distinct CDR3 sequences, around a sixth seen once. The data also belong to a second study, concerning T cells expressing NK-cell markers.

V and J are TRBV7-9 and TRBJ2-4; no definite D call. The sequenced sample was PBMCs. This clonotype was sampled from a woman between 18 and 29 years old in good health. The CDR3 reads CASTPVGWAKNIQYF. The CDR3 nucleotides are TGTGCCAGCACCCCCGTGGGCTGGGCCAAAAACATTCAGTACTTC.